This T cell receptor beta chain was sequenced during a study of graft-versus-host responses after intestinal transplantation. Study summary: Recipients had multivisceral, liver-intestinal, or isolated intestinal transplants. For around 3 years after anti-thymocyte globulin induction, all recipients took tacrolimus and steroids.

Method: immunoSEQ multiplex PCR; TCRdb's copy keeps in-frame clones and lacks some. Seen here are 55,000 to 65,000 clones, around 93% observed once, and the top ten hold 0.38%. Findings and limits, study-wide: Declining HvG levels early post-transplant were linked to peak circulating GvH clone levels.

Comment on this clone: Antigen: not known.

The CDR3 contains 16 residues. Trimming shortened V by 3 bases and J by 4 bases, and 19 bases separated the two germline ends. Per the germline V gene, CDR1 is SGHTS and CDR2 is YDEGEE. Sequences were derived from unstimulated CD4+ T cells sorted from spleen or lymph node cells, sampled before transplant. The source of this sequence is a human donor who was the organ donor for an intestinal transplant. The chain links TRBV5-8 to TRBJ1-1; tentatively, D is TRBD1 (5 bases). CDR3 sequence reads: CASSSLIGALGTEAFF. Here the CDR3 DNA reads TGTGCCAGCAGCTCACTTATAGGGGCTCTTGGCACTGAAGCTTTCTTT. Full variable domain (outside the CDR3, taken from reference TRBV5-8 and TRBJ1-1): EAGVTQSPTHLIKTRGQQATLRCSPISGHTSVYWYQQALGLGLQFLLWYDEGEERNRGNFPPRFSGRQFPNYSSELNVNALELEDSALYLCASSSLIGALGTEAFFGQGTRLTVV.